The 6 T cell receptor beta chains in this list originate from one sample, sequenced in a study of blood T cell repertoires in COVID-19. This table comes from immunoSEQ multiplex PCR, and its TCRdb copy is limited to in-frame clones, with some not included. This table holds about 180,000 clones, roughly 80% found once. Sample: peripheral blood. The source is an older woman with COVID-19, enrolled during active disease.

This clone was picked up a small number of times. The chain joins TRBV7-8 to TRBJ2-1; possible D gene TRBD2, 6 bases. The CDR3 is 18 amino acids. V was shortened by 4 bases and J by 6 bases, with 25 bases between the two germline ends. From germline, CDR1 is SGHVS and CDR2 FQNEAQ. The DNA of the CDR3 is TGTGCCAGCAGCTCCGGGTCCCCCCGGGAGATGTACCGCAATGAGCAGTTCTTC. It encodes CASSSGSPREMYRNEQFF.

V and J are TRBV9 and TRBJ2-1; D perhaps matches TRBD1 (7 bases). Germline V lookup: CDR1 SGDLS, CDR2 YYNGEE. The CDR3 runs to 17 residues. V dropped 3 bases and J dropped 4 bases, with 20 bases sitting between them. The DNA for the CDR3 is TGTGCCAGCAGCGGCGGGACAGCCCGGACGAGTTACAATGAGCAGTTCTTC. It yields the protein CASSGGTARTSYNEQFF.

This clone was seen a few times. This chain joins TRBV18 and TRBJ2-7; 7 nucleotides agree with TRBD2. The CDR3 loop spans 13 amino acids. Germline V lookup: CDR1 KGHSH, CDR2 LQKENI. V was clipped by 8 bases and J by 2 bases; unmatched bases: 6. The CDR3 region has the DNA TGTGCCAGCAGTCTAGCGGATACCTACGAGCAGTACTTC. Its translation: CASSLADTYEQYF.

The V call is TRBV28, the J call TRBJ1-6, with 9 bases matching TRBD1. CDR1 and CDR2 from the germline V gene are MDHEN and SYDVKM. The ends lost 2 bases at V and 7 bases at J; junction bases unmatched: 6. The CDR3 covers 16 residues. CDR3 loop: CASSLGGTGRNSPLHF. The CDR3 DNA reads as TGTGCCAGCAGTTTAGGAGGGACAGGGAGGAATTCACCCCTCCACTTT.

The rearrangement links TRBV19 to TRBJ1-1, with 7 positions matching TRBD1. V lost 1 base, J lost 3 bases, and 5 bases stayed unmatched. This CDR3 has 15 amino acids. Germline CDR1 is LNHDA and CDR2 is SQIVND (reference sequence). The CDR3 spells CASSIGGGLDTEAFF. For the CDR3, the DNA is TGTGCCAGTAGTATAGGAGGGGGCTTGGACACTGAAGCTTTCTTT.

This clone came up a few times. This sequence joins TRBV7-6 and TRBJ2-7; D is perhaps TRBD2 (5 bases). This CDR3 has 14 amino acids. V was clipped by 1 base and J by 7 bases, with 14 bases between them. Germline V gene lookup returns CDR1 SGHVS and CDR2 FNYEAQ. DNA of the CDR3: TGTGCCAGCAGCTTAGGTCACCGGTCGGGAGAGCAGTACTTC. Residues: CASSLGHRSGEQYF.